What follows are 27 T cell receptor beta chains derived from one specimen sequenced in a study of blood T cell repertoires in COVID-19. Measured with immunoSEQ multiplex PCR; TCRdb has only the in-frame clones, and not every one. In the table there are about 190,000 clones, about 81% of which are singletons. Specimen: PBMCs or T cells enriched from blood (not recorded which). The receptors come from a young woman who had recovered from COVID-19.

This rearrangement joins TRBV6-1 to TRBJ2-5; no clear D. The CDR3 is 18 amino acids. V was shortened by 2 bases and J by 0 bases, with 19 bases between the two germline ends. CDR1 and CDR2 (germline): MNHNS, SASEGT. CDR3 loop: CASSEMGLVDMYQETQYF. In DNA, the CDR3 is TGTGCCAGCAGTGAAATGGGTTTAGTCGACATGTACCAAGAGACCCAGTACTTC.

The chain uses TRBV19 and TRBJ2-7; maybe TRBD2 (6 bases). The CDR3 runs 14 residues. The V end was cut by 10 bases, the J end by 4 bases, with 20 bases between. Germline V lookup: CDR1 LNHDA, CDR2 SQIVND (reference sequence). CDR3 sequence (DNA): TGTGCCACCACGCCGACGGGAGCTCTATACGAGCAGTACTTC. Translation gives CATTPTGALYEQYF.

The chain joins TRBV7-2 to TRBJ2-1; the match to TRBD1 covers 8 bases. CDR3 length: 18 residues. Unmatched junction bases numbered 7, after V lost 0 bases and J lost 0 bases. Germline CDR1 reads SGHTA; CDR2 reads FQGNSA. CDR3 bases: TGTGCCAGCAGCTTAGCGGCAGGGGGCCTCAGCTCCTACAATGAGCAGTTCTTC. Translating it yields CASSLAAGGLSSYNEQFF. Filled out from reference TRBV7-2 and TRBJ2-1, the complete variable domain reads GAGVSQSPSNKVTEKGKDVELRCDPISGHTALYWYRQSLGQGLEFLIYFQGNSAPDKSGLPSDRFSAERTGGSVSTLTIQRTQQEDSAVYLCASSLAAGGLSSYNEQFFGPGTRLTVL.

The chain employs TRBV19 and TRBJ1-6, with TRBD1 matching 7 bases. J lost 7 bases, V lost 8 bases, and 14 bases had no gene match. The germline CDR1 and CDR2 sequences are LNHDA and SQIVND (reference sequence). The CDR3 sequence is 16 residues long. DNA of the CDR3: TGTGCCAGTCGAGTTAGACAGGGCCCGGCAAATTCACCCCTCCACTTT. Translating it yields CASRVRQGPANSPLHF.

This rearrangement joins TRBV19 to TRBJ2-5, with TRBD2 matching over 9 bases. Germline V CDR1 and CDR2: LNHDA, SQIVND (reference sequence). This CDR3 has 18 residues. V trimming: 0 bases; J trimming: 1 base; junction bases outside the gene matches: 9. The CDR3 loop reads CASSIDRRGTSSQETQYF. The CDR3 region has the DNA TGTGCCAGTAGTATAGATCGAAGGGGGACTAGCAGCCAAGAGACCCAGTACTTC. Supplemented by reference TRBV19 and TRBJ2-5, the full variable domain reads DGGITQSPKYLFRKEGQNVTLSCEQNLNHDAMYWYRQDPGQGLRLIYYSQIVNDFQKGDIAEGYSVSREKKESFPLTVTSAQKNPTAFYLCASSIDRRGTSSQETQYFGPGTRLLVL.

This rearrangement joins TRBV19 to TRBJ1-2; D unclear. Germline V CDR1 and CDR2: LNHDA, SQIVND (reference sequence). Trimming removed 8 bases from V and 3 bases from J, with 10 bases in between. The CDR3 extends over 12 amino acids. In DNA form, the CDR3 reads TGTGCCAGTGAAGCTTCTTACTATGGCTACACCTTC. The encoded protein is CASEASYYGYTF.

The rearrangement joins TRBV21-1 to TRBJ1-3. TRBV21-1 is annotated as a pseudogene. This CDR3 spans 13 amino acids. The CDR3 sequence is CASNQKPGNTIYF. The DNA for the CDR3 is TGTGCCAGCAACCAAAAGCCGGGAAACACCATATATTTT.

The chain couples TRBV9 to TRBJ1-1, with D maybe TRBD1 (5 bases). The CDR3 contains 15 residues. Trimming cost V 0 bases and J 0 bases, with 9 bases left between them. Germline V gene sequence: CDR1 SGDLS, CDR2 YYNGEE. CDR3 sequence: CASSVEGRVNTEAFF. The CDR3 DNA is TGTGCCAGCAGCGTAGAGGGCAGGGTGAACACTGAAGCTTTCTTT.

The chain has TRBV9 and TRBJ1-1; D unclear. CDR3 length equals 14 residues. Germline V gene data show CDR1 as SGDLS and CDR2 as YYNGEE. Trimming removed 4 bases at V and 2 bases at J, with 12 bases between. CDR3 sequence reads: CASSPPIANTEAFF. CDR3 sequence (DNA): TGTGCCAGCAGCCCCCCTATAGCTAACACTGAAGCTTTCTTT.

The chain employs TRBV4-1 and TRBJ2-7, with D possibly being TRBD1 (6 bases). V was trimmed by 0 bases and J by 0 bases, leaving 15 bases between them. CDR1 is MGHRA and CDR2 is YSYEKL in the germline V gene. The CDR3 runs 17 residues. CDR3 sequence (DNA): TGCGCCAGCAGCCAAGATCCCAAGGGACATAGCTCCTACGAGCAGTACGTC. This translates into CASSQDPKGHSSYEQYV.

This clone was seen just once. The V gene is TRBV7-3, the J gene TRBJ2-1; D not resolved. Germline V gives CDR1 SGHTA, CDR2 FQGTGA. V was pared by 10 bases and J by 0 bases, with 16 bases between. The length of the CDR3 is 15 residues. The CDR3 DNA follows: TGTGCCACATGGTATAGCCCGAGCTCCTACAATGAGCAGTTCTTC. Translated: CATWYSPSSYNEQFF.

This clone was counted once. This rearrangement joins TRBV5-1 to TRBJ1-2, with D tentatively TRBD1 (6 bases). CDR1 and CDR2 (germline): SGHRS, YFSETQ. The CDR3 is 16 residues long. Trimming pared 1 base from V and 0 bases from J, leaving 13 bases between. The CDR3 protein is CASSLTTGSANYGYTF. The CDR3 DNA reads TGCGCCAGCAGCTTGACGACAGGCTCAGCTAACTATGGCTACACCTTC.

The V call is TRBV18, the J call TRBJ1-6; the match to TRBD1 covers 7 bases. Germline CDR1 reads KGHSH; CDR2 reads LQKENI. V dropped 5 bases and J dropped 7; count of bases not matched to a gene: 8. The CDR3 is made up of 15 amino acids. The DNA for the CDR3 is TGTGCCAGCTCATCCGAGGGACAGCCGAATTCACCCCTCCACTTT. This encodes CASSSEGQPNSPLHF.

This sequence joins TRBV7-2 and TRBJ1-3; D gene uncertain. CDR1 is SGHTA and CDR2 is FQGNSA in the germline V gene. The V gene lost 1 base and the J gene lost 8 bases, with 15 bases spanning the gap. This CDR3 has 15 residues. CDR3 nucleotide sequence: TGTGCCAGCAGCTTAGTGGTTGCGGGTAGAGACACCATATATTTT. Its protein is CASSLVVAGRDTIYF. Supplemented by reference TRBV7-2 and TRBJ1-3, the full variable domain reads GAGVSQSPSNKVTEKGKDVELRCDPISGHTALYWYRQSLGQGLEFLIYFQGNSAPDKSGLPSDRFSAERTGGSVSTLTIQRTQQEDSAVYLCASSLVVAGRDTIYFGEGSWLTVV.

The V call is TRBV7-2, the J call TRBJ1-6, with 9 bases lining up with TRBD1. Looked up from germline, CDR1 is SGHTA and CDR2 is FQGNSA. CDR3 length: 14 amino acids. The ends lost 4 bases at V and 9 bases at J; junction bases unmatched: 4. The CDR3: CASSWTGAGSPLHF. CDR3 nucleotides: TGTGCCAGCAGCTGGACAGGGGCTGGTTCACCCCTCCACTTT.

DNA of the CDR3: TGTGCCGGAGAACAGGGGTTTAACACTGAAGCTTTCTTT. Its translation: CAGEQGFNTEAFF. This rearrangement joins TRBV30 to TRBJ1-1; TRBD1 matches at 7 bases. The CDR3 totals 13 residues. The germline V gene encodes CDR1 GTSNPN and CDR2 SVGIG (reference sequence). Trimming cost V 8 bases and J 2 bases; bases outside gene matches: 8.

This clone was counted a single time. CDR3 nucleotides: TGTGCCAGCTCACCAACCGGGAAGAGGGGCAATCAGCCCCAGCATTTT. It yields the protein CASSPTGKRGNQPQHF. This rearrangement joins TRBV18 to TRBJ1-5; D remains unclear. Germline V CDR1 and CDR2: KGHSH, LQKENI. The germline V and J ends were trimmed by 2 bases and 2 bases, with 13 bases remaining between them. The CDR3 covers 16 residues.

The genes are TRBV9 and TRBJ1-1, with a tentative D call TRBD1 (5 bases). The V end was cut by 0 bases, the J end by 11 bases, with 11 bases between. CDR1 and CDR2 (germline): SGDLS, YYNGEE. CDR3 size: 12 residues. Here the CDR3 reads CASSVVGGSAFF. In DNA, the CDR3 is TGTGCCAGCAGCGTAGTCGGGGGTTCGGCTTTCTTT. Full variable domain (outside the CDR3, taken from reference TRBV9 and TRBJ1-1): DSGVTQTPKHLITATGQRVTLRCSPRSGDLSVYWYQQSLDQGLQFLIQYYNGEERAKGNILERFSAQQFPDLHSELNLSSLELGDSALYFCASSVVGGSAFFGQGTRLTVV.

This CDR3 is CASSAKSTGFSSYNEQFF. DNA of the CDR3: TGTGCCAGCAGTGCTAAGTCGACAGGGTTTAGCTCCTACAATGAGCAGTTCTTC. The V call is TRBV6-1, the J call TRBJ2-1; TRBD1 agrees at 7 bases. The germline V gene has CDR1 MNHNS and CDR2 SASEGT. The CDR3 spans 18 residues. J gave up 0 bases and V 4 bases, and 12 bases lay outside the gene matches.

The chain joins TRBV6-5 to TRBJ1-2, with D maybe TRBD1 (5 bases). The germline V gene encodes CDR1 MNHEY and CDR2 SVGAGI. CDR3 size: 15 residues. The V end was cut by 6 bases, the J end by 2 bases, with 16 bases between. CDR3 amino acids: CASSQTPAGNYGYTF. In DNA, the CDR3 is TGTGCCAGCAGCCAAACCCCCGCAGGGAACTATGGCTACACCTTC.

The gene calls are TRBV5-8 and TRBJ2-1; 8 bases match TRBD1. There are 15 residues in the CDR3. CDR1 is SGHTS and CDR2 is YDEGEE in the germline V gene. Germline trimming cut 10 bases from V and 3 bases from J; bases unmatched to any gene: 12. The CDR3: CAVPPGTGFYNEQFF. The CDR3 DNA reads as TGTGCCGTCCCCCCCGGGACAGGCTTCTACAATGAGCAGTTCTTC.

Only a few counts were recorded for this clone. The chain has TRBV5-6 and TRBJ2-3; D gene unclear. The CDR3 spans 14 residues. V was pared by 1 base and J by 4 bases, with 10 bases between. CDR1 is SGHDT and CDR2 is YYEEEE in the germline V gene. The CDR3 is CASSLTKLPDTQYF. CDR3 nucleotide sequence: TGTGCCAGCAGCTTGACCAAACTTCCAGATACGCAGTATTTT.

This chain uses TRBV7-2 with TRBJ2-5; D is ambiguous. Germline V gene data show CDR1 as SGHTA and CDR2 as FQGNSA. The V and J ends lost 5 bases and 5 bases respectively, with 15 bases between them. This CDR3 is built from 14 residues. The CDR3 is CASSPRPGYETQYF. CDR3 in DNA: TGTGCCAGCAGCCCCCGGCCCGGGTACGAGACCCAGTACTTC.

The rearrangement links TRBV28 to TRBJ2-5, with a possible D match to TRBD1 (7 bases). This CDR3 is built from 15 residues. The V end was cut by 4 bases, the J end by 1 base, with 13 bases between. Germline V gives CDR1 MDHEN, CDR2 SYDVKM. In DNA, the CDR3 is TGTGCCAGCAGTTGGGGGGACAGAGTCCAAGAGACCCAGTACTTC. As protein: CASSWGDRVQETQYF.

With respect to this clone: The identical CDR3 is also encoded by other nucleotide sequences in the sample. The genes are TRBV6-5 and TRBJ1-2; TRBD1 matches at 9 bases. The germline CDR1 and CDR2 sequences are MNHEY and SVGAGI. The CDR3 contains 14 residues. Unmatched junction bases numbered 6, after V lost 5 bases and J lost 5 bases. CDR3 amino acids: CASSPTGGGYGYTF. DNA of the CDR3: TGTGCCAGCAGTCCTACAGGGGGCGGGTATGGCTACACCTTC.

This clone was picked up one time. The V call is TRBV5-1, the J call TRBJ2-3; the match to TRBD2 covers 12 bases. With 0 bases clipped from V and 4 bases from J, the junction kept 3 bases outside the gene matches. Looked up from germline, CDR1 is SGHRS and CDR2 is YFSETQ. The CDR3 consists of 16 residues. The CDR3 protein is CASSLAGLAGSDTQYF. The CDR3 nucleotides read TGCGCCAGCAGCTTGGCGGGACTAGCGGGCTCAGATACGCAGTATTTT.

CDR3 bases: TGTGCCAGCTCATGGGCTGGGGGGGGGTCACCTCGGAACACTGAAGCTTTCTTT. Residues: CASSWAGGGSPRNTEAFF. This rearrangement joins TRBV18 to TRBJ1-1; a possible D gene is TRBD1 (5 bases). This CDR3 contains 18 residues. Germline values: CDR1 KGHSH, CDR2 LQKENI. Between the trimmed V and J ends, which lost 5 bases and 1 base, there was a span of 23 bases.